The 5 T cell receptor beta chains given below trace back to one sample, sequenced in a study of beta chain features in type 1 diabetes (dated by TCRdb to the late 2010s). The receptor library was made with the immunoSEQ multiplex PCR assay. The High Capacity cDNA Reverse Transcription Kit was used to reverse transcribe all of the isolated RNA, meaning that expressed TCRB transcripts were what got sequenced. Imported from immuneACCESS, the table was reduced by TCRdb to in-frame sequences with V and J called. These copies leave out some clones; in studies compared against another copy, an unresolved V gene accounts for under half, and the cause of the remainder is not known. The sample table contains about 360,000 clones; only one count was recorded for roughly 12% of them. The ten biggest clones cover 0.017% of the sample. Sequenced input: naive CD4+ T cells from blood. The intended sense of this specimen's cell subset or site label: true naive CD4+ T cells. Receptors were obtained from a man younger than 35 in good health.

V is TRBV7-9 and J is TRBJ2-1; possibly TRBD2 for D (5 bases). V shed 2 bases and J shed 8 bases, with 19 bases lying between them. CDR1 is SEHNR, CDR2 FQNEAQ, per germline (reference sequence). This CDR3 comprises 16 residues. This CDR3 reads CASSLSIASVSDEQFF. CDR3 coding DNA: TGTGCCAGCAGCTTATCAATAGCGAGCGTTTCAGATGAGCAGTTCTTC.

Only a few counts were recorded for this clone. The chain couples TRBV13 to TRBJ2-1; 11 positions agree with TRBD2. Germline V gives CDR1 PRHDT, CDR2 FYEKMQ (reference sequence). The CDR3 runs 16 residues. V dropped 6 bases and J dropped 2; count of bases not matched to a gene: 6. The CDR3 bases are TGTGCCAGCAGTTTTAGCGGGGGGGCCGCCTACAATGAGCAGTTCTTC. This gives the protein CASSFSGGAAYNEQFF. Based on the CDR3 plus reference TRBV13 and TRBJ2-1, the full variable domain is AAGVIQSPRHLIKEKRETATLKCYPIPRHDTVYWYQQGPGQDPQFLISFYEKMQSDKGSIPDRFSAQQFSDYHSELNMSSLELGDSALYFCASSFSGGAAYNEQFFGPGTRLTVL.

V gene TRBV10-2 combines with J gene TRBJ2-1; TRBD2 might be the D (6 bases). V lost 6 bases to trimming and J lost 5 bases, with 17 bases between them. From germline, CDR1 is WSHSY and CDR2 SAAADI. This CDR3 is 15 amino acids long. The CDR3 reads CASRPVTSPNNEQFF. In DNA form, the CDR3 reads TGCGCCAGCAGGCCGGTGACTAGTCCAAACAATGAGCAGTTCTTC.

Only a few counts were recorded for this clone. CDR3 sequence reads: CASSSSSGGGRAQYF. The CDR3 DNA follows: TGTGCCAGCAGCTCCTCTTCCGGGGGTGGGAGAGCGCAGTATTTT. The chain has TRBV11-2 and TRBJ2-3; D possibly corresponds to TRBD2 (6 bases). The CDR3 extends over 15 amino acids. Germline V CDR1 and CDR2: SGHAT, FQNNGV. V gave up 4 bases and J gave up 10 bases, with 21 bases separating them.

The chain employs TRBV6-6 and TRBJ1-1; D remains unclear. This CDR3 spans 14 amino acids. Trimming cost V 7 bases and J 2 bases, with 14 bases left between them. Germline V lookup: CDR1 MNHNY, CDR2 SVGAGI (reference sequence). CDR3 amino acids: CASNPRRPNTEAFF. The CDR3, as DNA: TGTGCCAGCAATCCCCGGAGGCCTAACACTGAAGCTTTCTTT.